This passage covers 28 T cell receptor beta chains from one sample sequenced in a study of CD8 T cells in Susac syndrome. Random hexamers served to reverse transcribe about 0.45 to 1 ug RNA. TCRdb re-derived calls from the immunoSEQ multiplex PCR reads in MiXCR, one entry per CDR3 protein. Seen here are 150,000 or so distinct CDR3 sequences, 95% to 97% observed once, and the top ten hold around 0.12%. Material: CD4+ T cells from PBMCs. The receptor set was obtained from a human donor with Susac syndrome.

CDR3 nucleotide sequence: TGTGCCAGCAGTTACTCGTTACAGCGCAATTCACCCCTCCACTTT. This gives the protein CASSYSLQRNSPLHF. J is TRBJ1-6 and V is TRBV6-5, with D hard to call. The CDR3 covers 15 residues. The V and J ends lost 0 bases and 7 bases respectively, with 10 bases between them. Per germline, CDR1 MNHEY and CDR2 SVGAGI.

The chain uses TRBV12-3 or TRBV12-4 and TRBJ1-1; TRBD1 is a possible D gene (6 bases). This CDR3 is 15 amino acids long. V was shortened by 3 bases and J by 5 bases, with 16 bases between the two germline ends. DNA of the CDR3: TGTGCCAGCAGTTTCTTACTCGGGCAGGGGACTGAAGCTTTCTTT. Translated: CASSFLLGQGTEAFF.

The CDR3 DNA sequence: TGTGCCTGGAAGTCCGGGACAGGCAACTATGGCTACACCTTC. Translated: CAWKSGTGNYGYTF. V gene TRBV30 combines with J gene TRBJ1-2, with 8 nucleotides matching TRBD1. From germline, CDR1 is GTSNPN and CDR2 SVGIG (reference sequence). This CDR3 has 14 residues. Trimming removed 4 bases from V and 2 bases from J; junction bases left unmatched: 6.

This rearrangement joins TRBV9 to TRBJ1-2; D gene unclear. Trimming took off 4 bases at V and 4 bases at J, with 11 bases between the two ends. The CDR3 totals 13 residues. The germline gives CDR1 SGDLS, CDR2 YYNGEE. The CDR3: CASSSGPTYGYTF. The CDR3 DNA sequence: TGTGCCAGCAGCTCCGGGCCTACCTATGGCTACACCTTC.

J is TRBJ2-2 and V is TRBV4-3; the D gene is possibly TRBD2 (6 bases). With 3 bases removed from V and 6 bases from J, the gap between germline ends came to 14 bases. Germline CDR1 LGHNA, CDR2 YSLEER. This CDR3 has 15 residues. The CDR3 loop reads CASSHLLGGPGELFF. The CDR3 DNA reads TGCGCCAGCAGCCACCTACTGGGGGGACCCGGGGAGCTGTTTTTT.

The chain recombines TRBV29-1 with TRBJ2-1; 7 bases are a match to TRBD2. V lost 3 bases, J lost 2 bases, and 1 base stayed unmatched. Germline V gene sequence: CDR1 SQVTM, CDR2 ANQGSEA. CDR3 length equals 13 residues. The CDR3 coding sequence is TGCAGCGTTGAGGGGAGGGCCTACAATGAGCAGTTCTTC. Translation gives CSVEGRAYNEQFF.

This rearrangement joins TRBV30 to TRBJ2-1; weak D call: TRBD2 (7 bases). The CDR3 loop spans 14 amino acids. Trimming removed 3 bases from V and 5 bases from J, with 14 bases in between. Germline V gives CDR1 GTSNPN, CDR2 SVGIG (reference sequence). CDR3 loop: CAWRSGTSNNEQFF. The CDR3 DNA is TGTGCCTGGAGGAGCGGGACATCGAACAATGAGCAGTTCTTC.

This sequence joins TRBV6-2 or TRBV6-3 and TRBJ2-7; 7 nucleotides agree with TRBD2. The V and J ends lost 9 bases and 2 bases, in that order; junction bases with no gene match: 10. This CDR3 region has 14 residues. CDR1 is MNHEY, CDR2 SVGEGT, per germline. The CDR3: CASSPRGDAYEQYF. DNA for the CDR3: TGTGCCAGTTCCCCCCGGGGGGATGCCTACGAGCAGTACTTC.

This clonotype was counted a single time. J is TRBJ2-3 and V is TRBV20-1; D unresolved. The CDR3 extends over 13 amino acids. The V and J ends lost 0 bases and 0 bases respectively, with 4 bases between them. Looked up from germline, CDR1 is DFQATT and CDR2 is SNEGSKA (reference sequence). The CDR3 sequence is CSARDGSTDTQYF. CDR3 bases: TGCAGTGCTAGAGACGGGAGCACAGATACGCAGTATTTT.

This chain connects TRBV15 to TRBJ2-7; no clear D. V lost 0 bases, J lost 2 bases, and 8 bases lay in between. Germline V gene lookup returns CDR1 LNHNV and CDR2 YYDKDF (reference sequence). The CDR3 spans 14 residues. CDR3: CATSRDYLTYEQYF. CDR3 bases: TGTGCCACCAGCAGAGACTACCTAACCTACGAGCAGTACTTC. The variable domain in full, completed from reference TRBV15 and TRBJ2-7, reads DAMVIQNPRYQVTQFGKPVTLSCSQTLNHNVMYWYQQKSSQAPKLLFHYYDKDFNNEADTPDNFQSRRPNTSFCFLDIRSPGLGDTAMYLCATSRDYLTYEQYFGPGTRLTVT.

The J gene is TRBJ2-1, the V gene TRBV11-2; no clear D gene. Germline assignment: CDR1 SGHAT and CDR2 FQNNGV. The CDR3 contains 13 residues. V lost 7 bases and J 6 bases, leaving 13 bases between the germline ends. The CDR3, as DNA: TGTGCCAGCATCCCGGTTTTCCGCAATGAGCAGTTCTTC. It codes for CASIPVFRNEQFF.

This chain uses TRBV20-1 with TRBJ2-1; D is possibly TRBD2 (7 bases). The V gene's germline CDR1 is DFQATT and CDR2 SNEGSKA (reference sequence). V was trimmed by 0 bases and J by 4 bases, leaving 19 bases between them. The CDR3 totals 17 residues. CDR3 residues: CSARDGGGGGRYNEQFF. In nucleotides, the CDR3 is TGCAGTGCTAGAGATGGCGGGGGCGGTGGGAGGTACAATGAGCAGTTCTTC.

In nucleotides, the CDR3 is TGTGCCAGCAGTCCTCTCGGCGGGGGGCCCGGGGAGCTGTTTTTT. It specifies CASSPLGGGPGELFF. The chain is built from TRBV27 and TRBJ2-2, with TRBD2 identical over 8 bases. Germline CDR1 and CDR2: MNHEY and SMNVEV (reference sequence). This CDR3 spans 15 amino acids. V lost 5 bases to trimming and J lost 6 bases; unmatched junction nucleotides: 8.

The CDR3 DNA reads TGTGCCAGCAGCCGAGGACTAGCGGGAGGCAATGAGCAGTTCTTC. Its translation: CASSRGLAGGNEQFF. This chain connects TRBV9 to TRBJ2-1; 14 nucleotides align to TRBD2. Trimming removed 4 bases from V and 6 bases from J; junction bases left unmatched: 3. Germline V gene data show CDR1 as SGDLS and CDR2 as YYNGEE. The CDR3 length is 15 residues.

The CDR3 loop reads CSARRIEGGFGEQYF. The CDR3 DNA follows: TGCAGTGCTCGAAGAATAGAGGGGGGCTTCGGCGAGCAGTACTTC. The genes are TRBV20-1 and TRBJ2-7; D tentatively fits TRBD1 or TRBD2 (6 bases each). The V end was cut by 5 bases, the J end by 6 bases, with 23 bases between. The germline V gene encodes CDR1 DFQATT and CDR2 SNEGSKA (reference sequence). The CDR3 runs to 15 residues.

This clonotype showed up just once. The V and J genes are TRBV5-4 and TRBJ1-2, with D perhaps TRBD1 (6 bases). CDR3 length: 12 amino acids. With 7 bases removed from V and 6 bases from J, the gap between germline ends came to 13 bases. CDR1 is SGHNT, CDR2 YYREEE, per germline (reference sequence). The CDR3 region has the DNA TGTGCCAGCTGGACAAGGGGGGATGGCTACACCTTC. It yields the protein CASWTRGDGYTF.

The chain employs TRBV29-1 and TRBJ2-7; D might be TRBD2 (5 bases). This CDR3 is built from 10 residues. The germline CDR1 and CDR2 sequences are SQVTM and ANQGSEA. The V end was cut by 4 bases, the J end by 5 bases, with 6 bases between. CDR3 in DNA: TGCAGCGTTGGGCGGGACGAGCAGTACTTC. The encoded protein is CSVGRDEQYF.

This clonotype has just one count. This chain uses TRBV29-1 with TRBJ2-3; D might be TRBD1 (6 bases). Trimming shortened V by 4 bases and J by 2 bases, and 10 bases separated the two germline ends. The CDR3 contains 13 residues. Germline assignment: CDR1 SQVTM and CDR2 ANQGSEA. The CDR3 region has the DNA TGCAGCGTTGGCCAGGGGTACACAGATACGCAGTATTTT. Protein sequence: CSVGQGYTDTQYF.

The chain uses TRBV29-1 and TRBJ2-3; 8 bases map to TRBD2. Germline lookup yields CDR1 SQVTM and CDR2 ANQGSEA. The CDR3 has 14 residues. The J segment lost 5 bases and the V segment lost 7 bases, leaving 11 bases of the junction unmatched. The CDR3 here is CSAEASGSGDTQYF. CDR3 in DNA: TGCAGCGCCGAGGCTAGCGGGTCCGGAGATACGCAGTATTTT.

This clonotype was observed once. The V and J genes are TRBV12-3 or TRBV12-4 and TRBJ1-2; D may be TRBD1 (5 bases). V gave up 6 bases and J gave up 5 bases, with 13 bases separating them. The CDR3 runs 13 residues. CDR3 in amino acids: CASSFMWGYGYTF. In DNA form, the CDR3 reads TGTGCCAGCAGCTTCATGTGGGGGTATGGCTACACCTTC.

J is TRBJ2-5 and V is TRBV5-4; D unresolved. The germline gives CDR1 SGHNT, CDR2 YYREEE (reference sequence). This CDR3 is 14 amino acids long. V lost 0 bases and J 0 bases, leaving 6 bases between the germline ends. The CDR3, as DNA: TGTGCCAGCAGCTTGGGGTCGAACCAAGAGACCCAGTACTTC. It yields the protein CASSLGSNQETQYF.

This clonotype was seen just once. The CDR3 is CASSLGLGTYNEQFF. Written as DNA, the CDR3 is TGTGCCAGCAGCTTAGGTCTAGGAACTTACAATGAGCAGTTCTTC. The chain carries TRBV7-2 and TRBJ2-1; the D is unclear. The V end lost 1 base, the J end lost 4 bases, and 11 bases lay between the germline ends. CDR1 and CDR2 (germline): SGHTA, FQGNSA. The CDR3 contains 15 residues.

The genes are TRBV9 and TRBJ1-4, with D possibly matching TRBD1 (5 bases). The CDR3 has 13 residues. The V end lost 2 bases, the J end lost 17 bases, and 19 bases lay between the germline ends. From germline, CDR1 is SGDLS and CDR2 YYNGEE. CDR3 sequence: CASSVETGTRVFF. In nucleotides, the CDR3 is TGTGCCAGCAGCGTGGAGACCGGGACCCGAGTCTTTTTT.

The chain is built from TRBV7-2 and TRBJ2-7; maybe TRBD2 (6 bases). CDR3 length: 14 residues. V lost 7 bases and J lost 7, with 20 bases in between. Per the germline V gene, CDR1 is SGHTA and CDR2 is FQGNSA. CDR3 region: CASTGGQALWEQYF. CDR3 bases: TGTGCCAGCACCGGAGGGCAGGCTCTGTGGGAGCAGTACTTC.

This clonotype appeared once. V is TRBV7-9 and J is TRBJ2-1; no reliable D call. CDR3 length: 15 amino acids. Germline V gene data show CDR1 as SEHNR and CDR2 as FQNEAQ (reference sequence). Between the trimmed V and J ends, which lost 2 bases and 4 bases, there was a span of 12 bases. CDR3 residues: CASSLQRLQYNEQFF. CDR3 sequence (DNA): TGTGCCAGCAGCTTACAACGGCTACAATACAATGAGCAGTTCTTC.

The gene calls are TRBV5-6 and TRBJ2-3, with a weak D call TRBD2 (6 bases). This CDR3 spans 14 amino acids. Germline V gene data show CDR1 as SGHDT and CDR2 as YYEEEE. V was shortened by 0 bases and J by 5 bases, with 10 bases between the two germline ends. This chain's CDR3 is CASSLVRGGDTQYF. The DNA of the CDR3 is TGTGCCAGCAGCTTGGTGCGGGGAGGAGATACGCAGTATTTT. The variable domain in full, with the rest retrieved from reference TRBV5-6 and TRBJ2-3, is DAGVTQSPTHLIKTRGQQVTLRCSPKSGHDTVSWYQQALGQGPQFIFQYYEEEERQRGNFPDRFSGHQFPNYSSELNVNALLLGDSALYLCASSLVRGGDTQYFGPGTRLTVL.

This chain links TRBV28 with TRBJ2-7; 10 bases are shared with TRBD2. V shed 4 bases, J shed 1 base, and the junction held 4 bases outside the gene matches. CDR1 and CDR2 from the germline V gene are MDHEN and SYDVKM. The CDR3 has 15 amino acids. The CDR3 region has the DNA TGTGCCAGCAGTTCACCTAGCGGGGGATCCTACGAGCAGTACTTC. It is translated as CASSSPSGGSYEQYF.

The CDR3 bases are TGCAGTGCTAGAGCGGAGCACGGGGAGCTGTTTTTT. Protein sequence: CSARAEHGELFF. J is TRBJ2-2 and V is TRBV20-1, with unresolved D. The V end was cut by 1 base, the J end by 7 bases, with 7 bases between. Germline assignment: CDR1 DFQATT and CDR2 SNEGSKA (reference sequence). This CDR3 is 12 amino acids long.